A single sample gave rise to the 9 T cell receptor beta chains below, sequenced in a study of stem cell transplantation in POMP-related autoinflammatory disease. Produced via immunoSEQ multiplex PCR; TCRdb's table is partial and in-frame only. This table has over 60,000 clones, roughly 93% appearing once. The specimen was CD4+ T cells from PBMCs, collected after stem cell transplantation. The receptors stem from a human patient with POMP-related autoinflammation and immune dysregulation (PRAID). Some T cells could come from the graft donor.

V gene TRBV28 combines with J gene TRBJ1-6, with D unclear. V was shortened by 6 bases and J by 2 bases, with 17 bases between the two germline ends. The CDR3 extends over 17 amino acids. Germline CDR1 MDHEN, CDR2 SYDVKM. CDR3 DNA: TGTGCCAGCAGCCCCTATCCGCAAGGGACCTATAATTCACCCCTCCACTTT. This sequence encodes CASSPYPQGTYNSPLHF.

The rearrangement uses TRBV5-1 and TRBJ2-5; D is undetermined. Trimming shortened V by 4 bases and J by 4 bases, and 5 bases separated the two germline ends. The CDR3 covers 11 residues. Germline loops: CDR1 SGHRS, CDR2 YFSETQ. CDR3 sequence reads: CASSDRETQYF. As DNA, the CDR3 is TGCGCCAGCAGCGATAGAGAGACCCAGTACTTC.

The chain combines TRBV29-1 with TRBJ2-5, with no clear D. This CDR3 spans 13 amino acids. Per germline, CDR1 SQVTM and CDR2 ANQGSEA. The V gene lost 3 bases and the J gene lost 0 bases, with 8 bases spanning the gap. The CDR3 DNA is TGCAGCGTTGACTACAGAAACCAAGAGACCCAGTACTTC. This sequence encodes CSVDYRNQETQYF.

The CDR3 here is CASSGQGGDTEAFF. The CDR3 DNA sequence: TGCGCCAGCAGCGGACAGGGAGGGGACACTGAAGCTTTCTTT. The chain couples TRBV5-1 to TRBJ1-1; 8 bases map to TRBD1. J lost 3 bases, V lost 4 bases, and 5 bases had no gene match. CDR1 and CDR2 (germline): SGHRS, YFSETQ. This CDR3 contains 14 residues.

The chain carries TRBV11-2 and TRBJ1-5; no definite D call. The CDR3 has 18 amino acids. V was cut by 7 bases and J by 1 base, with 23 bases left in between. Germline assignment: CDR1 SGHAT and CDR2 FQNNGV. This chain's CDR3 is CASTPRVARPFSNQPQHF. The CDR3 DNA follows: TGTGCCAGCACCCCTAGAGTGGCCCGACCGTTCAGCAATCAGCCCCAGCATTTT.

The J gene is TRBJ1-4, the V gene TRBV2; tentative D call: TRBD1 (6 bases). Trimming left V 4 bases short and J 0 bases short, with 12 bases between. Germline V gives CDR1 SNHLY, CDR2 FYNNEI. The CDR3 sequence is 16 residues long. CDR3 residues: CASSGGHLATNEKLFF. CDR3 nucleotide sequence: TGTGCCAGCAGTGGGGGACATCTTGCAACTAATGAAAAACTGTTTTTT.

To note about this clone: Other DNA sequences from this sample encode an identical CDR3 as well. Here the CDR3 reads CASSQGTGGETQYF. The CDR3 DNA reads as TGTGCCAGCAGCCAAGGGACAGGAGGGGAGACCCAGTACTTC. The chain carries TRBV3-1 (or the pseudogene TRBV3-2) and TRBJ2-5; D might be TRBD1 (7 bases). This CDR3 comprises 14 residues. With 1 base removed from V and 5 bases from J, the gap between germline ends came to 11 bases. The V gene's germline CDR1 is LGHDT and CDR2 YNNKEL (reference sequence).

CDR3 coding DNA: TGCGCCAGCAAATCGGGGACAGGAGTGAACACTGAAGCTTTCTTT. Translating gives CASKSGTGVNTEAFF. The chain has TRBV10-1 and TRBJ1-1, with 8 bases aligning to TRBD1. Germline V gene sequence: CDR1 WNHNN, CDR2 SYGVQD (reference sequence). The V and J ends lost 7 bases and 0 bases, in that order; junction bases with no gene match: 7. The CDR3 runs to 15 residues.

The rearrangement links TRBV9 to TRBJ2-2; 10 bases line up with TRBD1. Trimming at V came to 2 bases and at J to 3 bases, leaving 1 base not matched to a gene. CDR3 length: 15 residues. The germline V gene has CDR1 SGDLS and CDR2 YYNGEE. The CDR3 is CASSVGTGDTGELFF. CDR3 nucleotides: TGTGCCAGCAGCGTTGGGACAGGGGACACCGGGGAGCTGTTTTTT.